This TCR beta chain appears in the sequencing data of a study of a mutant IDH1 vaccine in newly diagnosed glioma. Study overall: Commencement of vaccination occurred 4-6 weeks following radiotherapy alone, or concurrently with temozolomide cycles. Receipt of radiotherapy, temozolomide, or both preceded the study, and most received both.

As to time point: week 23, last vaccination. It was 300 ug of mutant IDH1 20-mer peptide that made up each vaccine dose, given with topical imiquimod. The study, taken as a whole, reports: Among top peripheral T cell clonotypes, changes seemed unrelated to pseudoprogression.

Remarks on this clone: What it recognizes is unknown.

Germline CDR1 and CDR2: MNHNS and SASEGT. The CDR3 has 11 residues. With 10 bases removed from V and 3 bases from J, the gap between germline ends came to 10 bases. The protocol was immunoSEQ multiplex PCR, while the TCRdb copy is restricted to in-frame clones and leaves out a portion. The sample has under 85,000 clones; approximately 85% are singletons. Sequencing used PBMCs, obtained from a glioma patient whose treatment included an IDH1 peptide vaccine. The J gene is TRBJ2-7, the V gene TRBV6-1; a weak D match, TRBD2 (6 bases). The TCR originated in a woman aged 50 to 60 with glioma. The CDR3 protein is CATLGGYEQYF. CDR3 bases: TGTGCCACCCTGGGGGGCTACGAGCAGTACTTC.